Below, 27 T cell receptor beta chains from the same sample are listed, as sequenced in a study of blood T cell repertoires in COVID-19. Profiled with immunoSEQ multiplex PCR; TCRdb holds only in-frame clones, not every one. The data show around 110,000 clones, with about four fifths seen just once and approximately 16% held by the top ten. The source material was peripheral blood. Every receptor here comes from a man between 60 and 75 years old with active or convalescent COVID-19.

The chain links TRBV28 to TRBJ2-1, with TRBD2 matching over 7 bases. J was trimmed by 7 bases and V by 7 bases; bases with no gene match: 10. CDR3 length: 14 amino acids. Germline lookup yields CDR1 MDHEN and CDR2 SYDVKM. In DNA, the CDR3 is TGTGCCAGCACGGACGCGGGAGTTTGGAATGAGCAGTTCTTC. Amino acid sequence: CASTDAGVWNEQFF.

This rearrangement joins TRBV7-8 to TRBJ1-5; 12 positions match TRBD1. Germline V gene lookup returns CDR1 SGHVS and CDR2 FQNEAQ. The CDR3 covers 16 residues. V shed 5 bases, J shed 6 bases, and the junction held 8 bases outside the gene matches. In DNA, the CDR3 is TGTGCCAGCAGCCGGTTCCGGGACAGGGGGCTTCAGCCCCAGCATTTT. Protein sequence: CASSRFRDRGLQPQHF. Variable domain in full (rest from reference TRBV7-8 and TRBJ1-5): GAGVSQSPRYKVAKRGQDVALRCDPISGHVSLFWYQQALGQGPEFLTYFQNEAQLDKSGLPSDRFFAERPEGSVSTLKIQRTQQEDSAVYLCASSRFRDRGLQPQHFGDGTRLSIL.

This chain uses TRBV28 with TRBJ1-2, with 12 bases matching TRBD1. The length of the CDR3 is 15 residues. The V gene end was trimmed by 4 bases and the J gene end by 8 bases; junction bases not matched to a gene: 8. Germline values: CDR1 MDHEN, CDR2 SYDVKM. This CDR3 is CASSSPGQGAWGYTF. The CDR3 DNA follows: TGTGCCAGCAGTTCACCGGGACAGGGGGCTTGGGGCTACACCTTC.

This clone appeared a few times. The chain links TRBV7-8 to TRBJ1-3, with D uncertain. There are 14 residues in the CDR3. The germline V gene encodes CDR1 SGHVS and CDR2 FQNEAQ. Trimming removed 1 base at V and 8 bases at J, with 12 bases between. The CDR3 region has the DNA TGTGCCAGCAGCTTAGATTTGGAGTTGGACACCATATATTTT. Translation: CASSLDLELDTIYF. Looking up the rest from reference TRBV7-8 and TRBJ1-3 gives the full variable domain: GAGVSQSPRYKVAKRGQDVALRCDPISGHVSLFWYQQALGQGPEFLTYFQNEAQLDKSGLPSDRFFAERPEGSVSTLKIQRTQQEDSAVYLCASSLDLELDTIYFGEGSWLTVV.

This clone was found once. The chain joins TRBV5-5 to TRBJ2-5; 8 bases agree with TRBD1. The J segment lost 4 bases and the V segment lost 2 bases, leaving 1 base of the junction unmatched. Germline CDR1 is SGHKS and CDR2 is YYEKEE (reference sequence). The length of the CDR3 is 13 residues. The CDR3 DNA is TGTGCCAGCAGCTTCAGGGGGCGAGAGACCCAGTACTTC. Translation: CASSFRGRETQYF. The full variable domain, completed using reference TRBV5-5 and TRBJ2-5, is DAGVTQSPTHLIKTRGQQVTLRCSPISGHKSVSWYQQVLGQGPQFIFQYYEKEERGRGNFPDRFSARQFPNYSSELNVNALLLGDSALYLCASSFRGRETQYFGPGTRLLVL.

The rearrangement uses TRBV28 and TRBJ2-1; no firm D call. With 4 bases removed from V and 11 bases from J, the gap between germline ends came to 12 bases. CDR1 and CDR2 (germline): MDHEN, SYDVKM. CDR3 length: 12 amino acids. The CDR3 region is CASSSQLPQQFF. DNA for the CDR3: TGTGCCAGCAGTTCGCAACTACCTCAGCAGTTCTTC.

V is TRBV18 and J is TRBJ2-6; D is uncertain. V was pared by 0 bases and J by 2 bases, with 8 bases between. The CDR3 has 16 residues. Germline values: CDR1 KGHSH, CDR2 LQKENI. This chain's CDR3 is CASSPPWSPGANVLTF. The CDR3 DNA sequence: TGTGCCAGCTCACCACCTTGGAGCCCTGGGGCCAACGTCCTGACTTTC.

The chain is built from TRBV19 and TRBJ2-7; D may be TRBD1 (6 bases). This CDR3 is 13 amino acids long. CDR1 and CDR2 (germline): LNHDA, SQIVND (reference sequence). V dropped 6 bases and J dropped 4 bases, with 13 bases sitting between them. CDR3 region: CASSPGHTYEQYF. CDR3 sequence (DNA): TGTGCCAGTAGCCCGGGACATACTTACGAGCAGTACTTC.

Many counts were recorded for this clone. This sequence joins TRBV19 and TRBJ1-1; D ambiguous. The CDR3 consists of 13 residues. Looked up from germline, CDR1 is LNHDA and CDR2 is SQIVND (reference sequence). Trimming took off 5 bases at V and 1 base at J, with 8 bases between the two ends. CDR3 DNA sequence: TGTGCCAGTAGTCTTAACTCGAACACTGAAGCTTTCTTT. It yields the protein CASSLNSNTEAFF.

The chain couples TRBV28 to TRBJ1-2; D remains unclear. This CDR3 is built from 17 residues. Germline V gene data show CDR1 as MDHEN and CDR2 as SYDVKM. Trimming cost V 3 bases and J 0 bases, with 17 bases left between them. The CDR3 is CASSLGRGQPANYGYTF. Here the CDR3 DNA reads TGTGCCAGCAGTTTGGGAAGAGGGCAGCCCGCTAACTATGGCTACACCTTC.

The chain joins TRBV4-3 to TRBJ2-3; the D gene is possibly TRBD2 (5 bases). Germline V lookup: CDR1 LGHNA, CDR2 YSLEER. CDR3 length equals 17 residues. V lost 1 base and J lost 0, with 14 bases in between. CDR3 amino acids: CASSQVQRRTSTDTQYF. CDR3 coding DNA: TGCGCCAGCAGCCAAGTCCAGAGGAGGACTAGCACAGATACGCAGTATTTT.

V usage is TRBV11-2 and J usage is TRBJ2-1; 8 bases agree with TRBD2. Losses at the gene ends were 8 bases for V and 2 bases for J; bases not matched to a gene: 8. The CDR3 consists of 15 residues. CDR1 SGHAT and CDR2 FQNNGV come from the germline V gene. CDR3 sequence: CASGNSGATYNEQFF. The CDR3 coding sequence is TGTGCCAGCGGTAATAGCGGGGCCACCTACAATGAGCAGTTCTTC.

The chain joins TRBV4-3 to TRBJ2-5, with TRBD1 matching 7 bases. This CDR3 comprises 14 residues. Trimming at V came to 1 base and at J to 3 bases, leaving 2 bases not matched to a gene. Germline values: CDR1 LGHNA, CDR2 YSLEER. The CDR3 is CASSQGTGEETQYF. In nucleotides, the CDR3 is TGCGCCAGCAGCCAAGGGACAGGCGAAGAGACCCAGTACTTC.

The V gene is TRBV4-1, the J gene TRBJ2-7, with 9 nucleotides matching TRBD2. Trimming cost V 1 base and J 2 bases; bases outside gene matches: 3. There are 15 residues in the CDR3. The germline V gene encodes CDR1 MGHRA and CDR2 YSYEKL. The CDR3 DNA reads as TGCGCCAGCAGCCAAGTTCCTAGCGGGACCTACGAGCAGTACTTC. This sequence encodes CASSQVPSGTYEQYF.

This chain joins TRBV4-2 and TRBJ2-3, with TRBD2 identical over 8 bases. This CDR3 region has 16 residues. The ends lost 0 bases at V and 2 bases at J; junction bases unmatched: 4. Germline V gives CDR1 LGHNA, CDR2 YNFKEQ. The CDR3 region has the DNA TGTGCCAGCAGCCAAGAAAACGGGAGGGCCACAGATACGCAGTATTTT. Translating it yields CASSQENGRATDTQYF.

The chain employs TRBV28 and TRBJ2-5; D is perhaps TRBD1 (6 bases). Germline V gene sequence: CDR1 MDHEN, CDR2 SYDVKM. The CDR3 is made up of 14 amino acids. The V end was cut by 3 bases, the J end by 1 base, with 9 bases between. The CDR3 DNA is TGTGCCAGCAGTTTTTGGGGGCGCCAAGAGACCCAGTACTTC. It encodes CASSFWGRQETQYF. The complete variable domain, with remaining parts taken from reference TRBV28 and TRBJ2-5, reads DVKVTQSSRYLVKRTGEKVFLECVQDMDHENMFWYRQDPGLGLRLIYFSYDVKMKEKGDIPEGYSVSREKKERFSLILESASTNQTSMYLCASSFWGRQETQYFGPGTRLLVL.

The rearrangement links TRBV6-2 or TRBV6-3 to TRBJ2-7; tentative D call: TRBD2 (5 bases). Germline CDR1 and CDR2: MNHEY and SVGEGT. V was cut by 4 bases and J by 0 bases, with 19 bases left in between. The CDR3 contains 17 residues. Written as DNA, the CDR3 is TGTGCCAGCAGTTCCACTCCCAGCGGTACAAGCTCCTACGAGCAGTACTTC. This codes for CASSSTPSGTSSYEQYF.

The V and J genes are TRBV12-3 or TRBV12-4 and TRBJ2-2; 7 nucleotides agree with TRBD2. V gave up 4 bases and J gave up 7 bases; unmatched junction bases: 3. The CDR3 is made up of 13 amino acids. The CDR3 reads CASSSLAVGELFF. CDR3 in DNA: TGTGCCAGCAGTTCTCTAGCGGTCGGGGAGCTGTTTTTT.

The rearrangement uses TRBV28 and TRBJ2-5, with TRBD1 identical over 8 bases. Germline CDR1 MDHEN, CDR2 SYDVKM. J gave up 14 bases and V 1 base, and 6 bases lay outside the gene matches. The CDR3 totals 12 residues. CDR3 amino acids: CASSLSQGGLYF. CDR3 DNA sequence: TGTGCCAGCAGTTTATCACAGGGGGGCCTCTACTTC.

This clone was picked up a small number of times. The CDR3 sequence: CASTKQEVNYGYTF. The CDR3 coding sequence is TGTGCCAGCACCAAGCAGGAGGTAAACTATGGCTACACCTTC. This chain connects TRBV7-9 to TRBJ1-2; no definite D call. V was clipped by 7 bases and J by 2 bases, with 14 bases between them. The CDR3 extends over 14 amino acids. Germline V lookup: CDR1 SEHNR, CDR2 FQNEAQ (reference sequence).

The J gene is TRBJ2-3, the V gene TRBV10-3; D is ambiguous. V was pared by 10 bases and J by 0 bases, with 14 bases between. The CDR3 is made up of 14 amino acids. Per the germline V gene, CDR1 is ENHRY and CDR2 is SYGVKD. The CDR3 loop is CATQRYASTDTQYF. The DNA for the CDR3 is TGTGCCACCCAGCGTTACGCTAGCACAGATACGCAGTATTTT.

The CDR3 bases are TGTGCCAGCAGCCCCGTAGGGAGCGGGTTTACCCTCTCTAGCACAGATACGCAGTATTTT. It translates to CASSPVGSGFTLSSTDTQYF. This chain links TRBV28 with TRBJ2-3; D is perhaps TRBD2 (6 bases). The germline CDR1 and CDR2 sequences are MDHEN and SYDVKM. There are 20 residues in the CDR3. Trimming pared 6 bases from V and 0 bases from J, leaving 28 bases between. The complete variable domain, with remaining parts taken from reference TRBV28 and TRBJ2-3, reads DVKVTQSSRYLVKRTGEKVFLECVQDMDHENMFWYRQDPGLGLRLIYFSYDVKMKEKGDIPEGYSVSREKKERFSLILESASTNQTSMYLCASSPVGSGFTLSSTDTQYFGPGTRLTVL.

The rearrangement uses TRBV9 and TRBJ1-4, with D possibly matching TRBD1 (5 bases). The germline gives CDR1 SGDLS, CDR2 YYNGEE. CDR3 size: 15 residues. V was trimmed by 4 bases and J by 8 bases, leaving 18 bases between them. The CDR3 DNA reads as TGTGCCAGCAGCATTAGTCAGGGTCCTCGGGAAAAACTGTTTTTT. This gives the protein CASSISQGPREKLFF.

The rearrangement joins TRBV28 to TRBJ2-1, with 10 bases that match TRBD2. Germline CDR1 is MDHEN and CDR2 is SYDVKM. Trimming took 3 bases from V and 10 from J; bases not matched to a gene: 6. The CDR3 spans 14 residues. The CDR3 spells CASSFLAGAQEQFF. The CDR3 bases are TGTGCCAGCAGTTTTCTAGCGGGAGCACAGGAGCAGTTCTTC.

This clone turned up a few times. The chain recombines TRBV15 with TRBJ1-1; D uncertain. Trimming took off 0 bases at V and 0 bases at J, with 14 bases between the two ends. Germline V gives CDR1 LNHNV, CDR2 YYDKDF (reference sequence). This CDR3 spans 17 amino acids. CDR3 protein: CATSRDSSPLMNTEAFF. The CDR3 nucleotides are TGTGCCACCAGCAGAGATTCTAGCCCCCTGATGAACACTGAAGCTTTCTTT.

This clone was seen a handful of times. V gene TRBV14 combines with J gene TRBJ2-3; 8 nucleotides match TRBD2. V dropped 0 bases and J dropped 1; count of bases not matched to a gene: 6. CDR1 and CDR2 (germline): SGHDN, FVKESK. This CDR3 contains 17 residues. CDR3 region: CASSQEVGRAGTDTQYF. CDR3 DNA sequence: TGTGCCAGCAGCCAAGAGGTCGGGAGGGCCGGCACAGATACGCAGTATTTT.

This chain links TRBV19 with TRBJ1-2; TRBD1 agrees at 10 bases. The CDR3 spans 15 residues. Trimming cost V 4 bases and J 2 bases; bases outside gene matches: 4. Looked up from germline, CDR1 is LNHDA and CDR2 is SQIVND (reference sequence). DNA of the CDR3: TGTGCCAGTAGTACTTCGGGACAGGGGAACTATGGCTACACCTTC. Protein product: CASSTSGQGNYGYTF. Full variable domain (rest looked up from reference TRBV19 and TRBJ1-2): DGGITQSPKYLFRKEGQNVTLSCEQNLNHDAMYWYRQDPGQGLRLIYYSQIVNDFQKGDIAEGYSVSREKKESFPLTVTSAQKNPTAFYLCASSTSGQGNYGYTFGSGTRLTVV.